These 22 T cell receptor beta chains were sequenced from one sample in a study of human T cells and chemical hapten exposure. TCRdb re-analysed the RACE reads in MiXCR, keeping a single row per CDR3 protein. The sample carries more than 300,000 distinct CDR3 sequences, 5% to 6.5% recorded once. As for time point: pre-sensitization, week 0. Treatment described: therapeutic diphenylcyclopropenone sensitization with weekly scalp DPC. The sequences come from whole blood, collected in connection with sensitization to the hapten diphenylcyclopropenone (DPC). The receptors derive from a woman between 45 and 60 years old with alopecia areata. Some clones in this sample may be carry-over from other donors' samples.

This clonotype was seen more than once but under ten times. DNA for the CDR3: TGTGCCAGCAGCTTAGTTGTGGGAGGGTACACAGATACGCAGTATTTT. Amino acid sequence: CASSLVVGGYTDTQYF. The chain recombines TRBV7-2 with TRBJ2-3; TRBD2 aligns across 7 bases. CDR1 is SGHTA, CDR2 FQGNSA, per germline. The CDR3 totals 16 residues. Losses at the gene ends were 1 base for V and 2 bases for J; bases not matched to a gene: 6.

The chain is built from TRBV20-1 and TRBJ2-7; 10 bases line up with TRBD1. Germline V gene data show CDR1 as DFQATT and CDR2 as SNEGSKA (reference sequence). The CDR3 totals 14 residues. J lost 2 bases, V lost 4 bases, and 5 bases had no gene match. The CDR3 region is CSATTGGQPYEQYF. CDR3 sequence (DNA): TGCAGTGCTACGACAGGGGGCCAACCCTACGAGCAGTACTTC.

This clonotype was picked up a small number of times. The chain couples TRBV7-6 to TRBJ2-7; D is unresolved. Deletions cut 6 bases from V and 0 bases from J, with 12 bases between. There are 14 residues in the CDR3. Germline CDR1 and CDR2: SGHVS and FNYEAQ. The DNA of the CDR3 is TGTGCCAGCAGTCTGGCCGAAGACTCCTACGAGCAGTACTTC. Its translation is CASSLAEDSYEQYF.

This clonotype was seen at least ten times. The chain carries TRBV6-1 and TRBJ1-1, with 12 nucleotides matching TRBD1. V lost 5 bases, J lost 6 bases, and 4 bases stayed unmatched. Germline CDR1 is MNHNS and CDR2 is SASEGT. The CDR3 has 14 residues. The CDR3 here is CASSKGQGASEAFF. The CDR3, as DNA: TGTGCCAGCAGTAAGGGACAGGGGGCTTCTGAAGCTTTCTTT.

This clonotype was picked up a small number of times. V is TRBV20-1 and J is TRBJ2-7; TRBD1 might be the D (7 bases). This CDR3 spans 13 amino acids. Germline assignment: CDR1 DFQATT and CDR2 SNEGSKA (reference sequence). Trimming removed 4 bases at V and 3 bases at J, with 13 bases between. CDR3 bases: TGCAGTGCTAAGGGTCAGGGGGGCTACGAGCAGTACTTC. This translates into CSAKGQGGYEQYF.

This clonotype was recorded many times. This chain uses TRBV6-2 or TRBV6-3 with TRBJ1-5, with 7 positions matching TRBD1. The J segment lost 5 bases and the V segment lost 9 bases, leaving 16 bases of the junction unmatched. This CDR3 has 16 residues. The germline V gene encodes CDR1 MNHEY and CDR2 SVGEGT. CDR3 protein: CASTMTQGFIDQPQHF. In DNA form, the CDR3 reads TGTGCCAGTACGATGACACAGGGGTTCATCGATCAGCCCCAGCATTTT.

This clonotype was found a few times. V gene TRBV9 combines with J gene TRBJ1-2, with a tentative D call TRBD1 (6 bases). CDR3 length equals 14 residues. Germline V CDR1 and CDR2: SGDLS, YYNGEE. Trimming cost V 0 bases and J 4 bases, with 10 bases left between them. Here the CDR3 DNA reads TGTGCCAGCAGCGTAGCGCAGGGGACCTATGGCTACACCTTC. It specifies CASSVAQGTYGYTF.

This clonotype was detected a few times. The chain combines TRBV29-1 with TRBJ2-7; weak D call: TRBD2 (5 bases). Trimming removed 4 bases from V and 1 base from J, with 14 bases in between. This CDR3 is 14 amino acids long. Germline CDR1 is SQVTM and CDR2 is ANQGSEA. CDR3 region: CSVARDFESYEQYF. The CDR3 DNA sequence: TGCAGCGTTGCCCGGGATTTTGAATCCTACGAGCAGTACTTC.

This clonotype was seen a few times. The rearrangement uses TRBV29-1 and TRBJ1-1; the D is unclear. CDR3 length equals 15 residues. The V gene lost 5 bases and the J gene lost 0 bases, with 16 bases spanning the gap. Per germline, CDR1 SQVTM and CDR2 ANQGSEA. CDR3 bases: TGCAGCGTTCGAGACTGGGCTAACGTGAACACTGAAGCTTTCTTT. Translation: CSVRDWANVNTEAFF.

This chain links TRBV12-3 or TRBV12-4 with TRBJ1-1; possible D gene TRBD1, 6 bases. CDR3 length: 14 residues. Trimming stripped 1 base from V and 4 bases from J, with 10 bases between. The CDR3 DNA reads as TGTGCCAGCAGTTTAGGTGGGACAAGCACTGAAGCTTTCTTT. Translation: CASSLGGTSTEAFF.

This clonotype was observed many times. The genes are TRBV29-1 and TRBJ1-1; 7 bases line up with TRBD1. The germline gives CDR1 SQVTM, CDR2 ANQGSEA. V was pared by 6 bases and J by 9 bases, with 7 bases of the junction left unmatched. The CDR3 spans 11 residues. CDR3 nucleotides: TGCAGCGTCGACAGGGAGTTGAAAGCTTTCTTT. The encoded protein is CSVDRELKAFF.

This clonotype was detected ten times or more. V is TRBV3-1 and J is TRBJ2-7, with D possibly TRBD1 on 6 matching bases. Germline V gene lookup returns CDR1 LGHDT and CDR2 YNNKEL (reference sequence). Trimming shortened V by 3 bases and J by 3 bases, and 9 bases separated the two germline ends. The CDR3 runs 13 residues. The CDR3 bases are TGTGCCAGCAGCCACGGACAGTACTACGAGCAGTACTTC. Translating gives CASSHGQYYEQYF.

This chain connects TRBV7-9 to TRBJ2-7, with no clear D. Trimming took 5 bases from V and 7 from J, leaving 15 bases between them. The CDR3 spans 13 residues. CDR1 SEHNR and CDR2 FQNEAQ come from the germline V gene (reference sequence). CDR3 bases: TGTGCCAGCAGCCCGCTAGGCGCGGATGAGCAGTACTTC. Translating it yields CASSPLGADEQYF.

This clonotype was counted only a few times. V is TRBV6-6 and J is TRBJ2-7, with 7 positions matching TRBD2. With V trimmed by 0 bases and J by 4 bases, 6 bases remained unmatched. CDR1 is MNHNY, CDR2 SVGAGI, per germline (reference sequence). This CDR3 contains 15 residues. The CDR3 region has the DNA TGTGCCAGCAGTTACTCGTGGGGGACTACGTACGAGCAGTACTTC. Amino acids: CASSYSWGTTYEQYF.

The chain uses TRBV20-1 and TRBJ1-5; 7 nucleotides line up with TRBD1. Germline CDR1 reads DFQATT; CDR2 reads SNEGSKA (reference sequence). The CDR3 is 14 amino acids. J was trimmed by 7 bases and V by 0 bases; bases with no gene match: 6. CDR3 in amino acids: CSARDRTGRQPQHF. CDR3 coding DNA: TGCAGTGCTAGAGATCGGACAGGCCGACAGCCCCAGCATTTT.

This clonotype was detected many times. This chain uses TRBV20-1 with TRBJ1-1; D uncertain. CDR1 and CDR2 (germline): DFQATT, SNEGSKA (reference sequence). CDR3 size: 15 residues. V was clipped by 1 base and J by 3 bases, with 15 bases between them. DNA of the CDR3: TGCAGTGCTAGAGGCGCGGACGTCACGGACACTGAAGCTTTCTTT. Protein product: CSARGADVTDTEAFF.

This clonotype was found many times. The V gene is TRBV28, the J gene TRBJ1-1; weak D call: TRBD1 (5 bases). Germline assignment: CDR1 MDHEN and CDR2 SYDVKM. CDR3 length: 13 amino acids. V gave up 2 bases and J gave up 6 bases, with 10 bases separating them. The DNA for the CDR3 is TGTGCCAGCAGTTTAGTAGGGGCCCCTGAAGCTTTCTTT. It translates to CASSLVGAPEAFF.

This clonotype was counted many times. CDR3 DNA: TGTGCCAGCAGTGAAGCTAGGGCCTACGAGCAGTACTTC. It encodes CASSEARAYEQYF. This chain connects TRBV6-1 to TRBJ2-7; D ambiguous. CDR1 is MNHNS, CDR2 SASEGT, per germline. The CDR3 extends over 13 amino acids. V lost 0 bases to trimming and J lost 2 bases, with 5 bases between them.

Many counts were recorded for this clonotype. This chain links TRBV6-5 with TRBJ2-7, with D tentatively TRBD2 (5 bases). With 4 bases removed from V and 2 bases from J, the gap between germline ends came to 12 bases. The CDR3 is 14 residues long. Germline loops: CDR1 MNHEY, CDR2 SVGAGI. The chain's CDR3 is CASSFWENPYEQYF. CDR3 nucleotides: TGTGCCAGCAGTTTTTGGGAGAACCCCTACGAGCAGTACTTC.

This clonotype came up a few times. The CDR3 loop reads CASSQGRASATNEKLFF. The CDR3 coding sequence is TGTGCCAGCAGCCAAGGAAGGGCCAGTGCAACTAATGAAAAACTGTTTTTT. The V call is TRBV3-1, the J call TRBJ1-4; D gene uncertain. With 1 base removed from V and 0 bases from J, the gap between germline ends came to 12 bases. Germline V gene lookup returns CDR1 LGHDT and CDR2 YNNKEL (reference sequence). This CDR3 spans 17 amino acids. Full variable domain (outside the CDR3, taken from reference TRBV3-1 and TRBJ1-4): DTAVSQTPKYLVTQMGNDKSIKCEQNLGHDTMYWYKQDSKKFLKIMFSYNNKELIINETVPNRFSPKSPDKAHLNLHINSLELGDSAVYFCASSQGRASATNEKLFFGSGTQLSVL.

In its sample, this clonotype was seen many times. The rearrangement uses TRBV12-3 or TRBV12-4 and TRBJ1-6, with 9 bases that match TRBD1. With V trimmed by 3 bases and J by 5 bases, 2 bases remained unmatched. The CDR3 loop spans 15 amino acids. The CDR3 protein is CASSFWTGDNSPLHF. CDR3 bases: TGTGCCAGCAGTTTTTGGACAGGGGATAATTCACCCCTCCACTTT.

This clonotype was counted many times. This sequence joins TRBV6-2 or TRBV6-3 and TRBJ1-1; D not certain. This CDR3 has 15 amino acids. Germline V gene data show CDR1 as MNHEY and CDR2 as SVGEGT. The V and J ends lost 7 bases and 0 bases respectively, with 15 bases between them. The CDR3 loop is CASTGLAVMNTEAFF. The CDR3 nucleotides are TGTGCCAGCACCGGACTCGCAGTCATGAACACTGAAGCTTTCTTT.